The 25 T cell receptor beta chains reported below all come from one sample, sequenced in a study of blood T cell repertoires in COVID-19. Sequencing used immunoSEQ multiplex PCR; TCRdb keeps in-frame clones, though not all of them. The data contain hundreds of thousands of clones, more than 85% of them seen just once; the ten biggest clones take up roughly 1.3%. The sample taken for sequencing was peripheral blood. The receptors shown here come from a man in his 70s with acute or convalescent COVID-19.

The rearrangement uses TRBV6-2 or TRBV6-3 and TRBJ1-1, with 7 bases aligning to TRBD1. CDR1 and CDR2 (germline): MNHEY, SVGEGT. V lost 4 bases and J lost 2; bases outside the gene matches: 7. The CDR3 is 15 amino acids. The CDR3 DNA follows: TGTGCCAGCAGTTCCATGGGACAGTCAAACACTGAAGCTTTCTTT. Its protein is CASSSMGQSNTEAFF.

This sequence joins TRBV6-5 and TRBJ1-4, with a weak D call TRBD1 (6 bases). The V gene lost 4 bases and the J gene lost 7 bases, with 16 bases spanning the gap. The length of the CDR3 is 15 residues. Per germline, CDR1 MNHEY and CDR2 SVGAGI. CDR3 nucleotide sequence: TGTGCCAGCAGTTCCCCCCGAGGGGGTGGTGAAAAACTGTTTTTT. This sequence encodes CASSSPRGGGEKLFF.

V gene TRBV7-2 combines with J gene TRBJ1-2; weak D call: TRBD1 (6 bases). The germline CDR1 and CDR2 sequences are SGHTA and FQGNSA. This CDR3 region has 14 residues. The V and J ends lost 5 bases and 3 bases respectively, with 13 bases between them. The CDR3 coding sequence is TGTGCCAGCAGCCCTAGCGGGGGGCACTATGGCTACACCTTC. Residues: CASSPSGGHYGYTF.

The rearrangement links TRBV28 to TRBJ2-5, with D possibly being TRBD2 (6 bases). The germline V gene encodes CDR1 MDHEN and CDR2 SYDVKM. There are 12 residues in the CDR3. Trimming removed 3 bases at V and 9 bases at J, with 11 bases between. The CDR3 loop reads CASSLATGAQYF. The CDR3 region has the DNA TGTGCCAGCAGTTTGGCGACGGGGGCCCAGTACTTC.

The rearrangement joins TRBV5-1 to TRBJ1-1; 9 bases line up with TRBD1. J lost 2 bases, V lost 4 bases, and 9 bases had no gene match. Germline V lookup: CDR1 SGHRS, CDR2 YFSETQ. The CDR3 totals 16 residues. This CDR3 is CASSMAGGQGNTEAFF. In DNA, the CDR3 is TGCGCCAGCAGCATGGCGGGGGGACAGGGAAACACTGAAGCTTTCTTT.

The chain links TRBV4-3 to TRBJ2-3; 8 bases fit TRBD2. V dropped 2 bases and J dropped 5; count of bases not matched to a gene: 15. This CDR3 is built from 18 residues. The germline gives CDR1 LGHNA, CDR2 YSLEER. CDR3 nucleotides: TGCGCCAGCAGCCAACTGGGGTCGGGGGGGCTCCTCGGAGATACGCAGTATTTT. It translates to CASSQLGSGGLLGDTQYF.

This clone is a singleton in its sample. The rearrangement joins TRBV7-8 to TRBJ1-2; TRBD1 matches at 7 bases. Germline lookup yields CDR1 SGHVS and CDR2 FQNEAQ. The CDR3 runs 13 residues. V was pared by 5 bases and J by 8 bases, with 8 bases of the junction left unmatched. The CDR3, as DNA: TGTGCCAGCAGCCGCGGACAGGTGGAAGGCTACACCTTC. Amino acid sequence: CASSRGQVEGYTF.

V gene TRBV7-2 combines with J gene TRBJ2-6; D call uncertain. Trimming cost V 9 bases and J 0 bases, with 6 bases left between them. Germline V gene sequence: CDR1 SGHTA, CDR2 FQGNSA. The CDR3 totals 13 residues. This CDR3 is CARRLSGANVLTF. CDR3 bases: TGTGCCAGGCGCCTCTCTGGGGCCAACGTCCTGACTTTC.

This clone appeared once. The V and J genes are TRBV28 and TRBJ2-2; D unresolved. The CDR3 contains 15 residues. V lost 0 bases and J lost 1, with 6 bases in between. Germline V lookup: CDR1 MDHEN, CDR2 SYDVKM. CDR3 nucleotide sequence: TGTGCCAGCAGTTTATGGCAGTTGAACACCGGGGAGCTGTTTTTT. Translation: CASSLWQLNTGELFF.

The chain is built from TRBV3-1 (or the pseudogene TRBV3-2) and TRBJ2-1; 10 bases fit TRBD1. The J segment lost 7 bases and the V segment lost 1 base, leaving 7 bases of the junction unmatched. The CDR3 contains 16 residues. Germline V lookup: CDR1 LGHDT, CDR2 YNNKEL (reference sequence). The chain's CDR3 is CASSQGTRTGGNEQFF. CDR3 bases: TGTGCCAGCAGCCAAGGTACTAGGACAGGGGGTAATGAGCAGTTCTTC.

This chain links TRBV28 with TRBJ2-1; 8 bases match TRBD1. The CDR3 sequence is 13 residues long. V shed 8 bases and J 8 bases; nucleotides not matched to a gene: 8. Germline V gene sequence: CDR1 MDHEN, CDR2 SYDVKM. CDR3 loop: CASARQGRDEQFF. DNA of the CDR3: TGTGCCAGCGCCAGACAGGGGAGAGATGAGCAGTTCTTC.

The chain couples TRBV5-4 to TRBJ2-3, with 12 bases that match TRBD1. The CDR3 extends over 15 amino acids. Germline V gives CDR1 SGHNT, CDR2 YYREEE (reference sequence). Trimming removed 5 bases from V and 3 bases from J; junction bases left unmatched: 4. CDR3 residues: CASSWDRGPTDTQYF. The CDR3 DNA reads TGTGCCAGCAGTTGGGACAGGGGGCCAACAGATACGCAGTATTTT.

The genes are TRBV7-9 and TRBJ2-3, with 11 nucleotides matching TRBD1. This CDR3 spans 15 amino acids. V shed 5 bases, J shed 3 bases, and the junction held 4 bases outside the gene matches. The germline V gene has CDR1 SEHNR and CDR2 FQNEAQ (reference sequence). Here the CDR3 DNA reads TGTGCCAGCAGCGTCGGGACAGGGGGGACAGATACGCAGTATTTT. Amino acid sequence: CASSVGTGGTDTQYF.

V is TRBV19 and J is TRBJ2-1, with unresolved D. There are 15 residues in the CDR3. The V gene lost 3 bases and the J gene lost 2 bases, with 11 bases spanning the gap. Germline-derived CDR1 and CDR2 are LNHDA and SQIVND (reference sequence). The CDR3 spells CASSISPSAYNEQFF. CDR3 coding DNA: TGTGCCAGTAGTATTTCCCCCTCGGCCTACAATGAGCAGTTCTTC.

This rearrangement joins TRBV6-5 to TRBJ2-7; 8 positions match TRBD1. The CDR3 is 14 residues long. Germline-derived CDR1 and CDR2 are MNHEY and SVGAGI. The V gene end was trimmed by 6 bases and the J gene end by 5 bases; junction bases not matched to a gene: 9. The CDR3, as DNA: TGTGCCAGCAGACCGACGGACAGGGCCCACGAGCAGTACTTC. It codes for CASRPTDRAHEQYF.

There are a few counts of this clone. The chain carries TRBV3-1 (or the pseudogene TRBV3-2) and TRBJ1-6; D gene uncertain. Germline lookup yields CDR1 LGHDT and CDR2 YNNKEL (reference sequence). The CDR3 is 12 amino acids. The ends were cut back, 4 bases at V and 6 bases at J, with 4 bases in the middle. The CDR3 DNA sequence: TGTGCCAGCAGCCCGTCTAATTCACCCCTCCACTTT. Amino acid sequence: CASSPSNSPLHF.

The chain has TRBV7-9 and TRBJ1-2; unclear D gene. Trimming took 8 bases from V and 7 from J, leaving 14 bases between them. The CDR3 spans 12 residues. Germline V CDR1 and CDR2: SEHNR, FQNEAQ (reference sequence). The chain's CDR3 is CASHSRGSGYTF. CDR3 coding DNA: TGTGCCAGCCACTCTAGAGGGAGTGGCTACACCTTC.

The V call is TRBV9, the J call TRBJ2-1; 12 bases align to TRBD2. Germline V CDR1 and CDR2: SGDLS, YYNGEE. V shed 4 bases and J 10 bases; nucleotides not matched to a gene: 12. The CDR3 consists of 16 residues. The CDR3 DNA is TGTGCCAGCAGCCCCATCCTAGCGGGAGGGCCCAGGGAGCAGTTCTTC. Protein sequence: CASSPILAGGPREQFF.

This clone was counted a single time. The chain recombines TRBV7-8 with TRBJ2-1; the match to TRBD2 covers 8 bases. Germline values: CDR1 SGHVS, CDR2 FQNEAQ. V was clipped by 2 bases and J by 9 bases; unmatched bases: 9. The CDR3 has 15 amino acids. In DNA, the CDR3 is TGTGCCAGCAGCTTATTGTCTGCGGGAGGAGGTGAGCAGTTCTTC. Its translation: CASSLLSAGGGEQFF.

This clone was detected only once. The chain combines TRBV18 with TRBJ2-7; D might be TRBD1 (6 bases). The germline V gene encodes CDR1 KGHSH and CDR2 LQKENI. The CDR3 is 18 amino acids. Trimming left V 4 bases short and J 5 bases short, with 27 bases between. The CDR3 nucleotides are TGTGCCAGCTCACGACTTTGGACAGAGTCAAGTTACGGGGACGAGCAGTACTTC. It encodes CASSRLWTESSYGDEQYF.

The V gene is TRBV6-6, the J gene TRBJ2-2; D possibly corresponds to TRBD2 (8 bases). CDR1 and CDR2 (germline): MNHNY, SVGAGI (reference sequence). Trimming pared 6 bases from V and 4 bases from J, leaving 18 bases between. There are 16 residues in the CDR3. The CDR3 is CASSRGGQSATGELFF. As DNA, the CDR3 is TGTGCCAGCAGCCGGGGGGGACAGTCGGCCACCGGGGAGCTGTTTTTT.

Notes on this clone: Additional DNA sequences in this sample encode the identical CDR3. The V gene is TRBV28, the J gene TRBJ1-2, with a possible D match to TRBD1 (5 bases). CDR3 length: 13 amino acids. Germline CDR1 and CDR2: MDHEN and SYDVKM. Trimming removed 3 bases at V and 2 bases at J, with 7 bases between. The CDR3 DNA is TGTGCCAGCAGTTTGACAGAAAACTATGGCTACACCTTC. Translating gives CASSLTENYGYTF.

This clone has only one observation. The V gene is TRBV3-1 (or the pseudogene TRBV3-2), the J gene TRBJ1-4; D ambiguous. Germline V gives CDR1 LGHDT, CDR2 YNNKEL (reference sequence). This CDR3 has 16 amino acids. Deletions cut 5 bases from V and 0 bases from J, with 13 bases between. CDR3: CASSNPGGATNEKLFF. The CDR3 nucleotides are TGTGCCAGCAGCAATCCGGGTGGAGCAACTAATGAAAAACTGTTTTTT.

The chain links TRBV28 to TRBJ1-2; TRBD1 matches at 9 bases. The junction had 8 bases not matched to a gene; V was cut back by 6 bases and J by 6 bases. Per the germline V gene, CDR1 is MDHEN and CDR2 is SYDVKM. The CDR3 runs 14 residues. CDR3 loop: CASREQGALNGYTF. In DNA form, the CDR3 reads TGTGCCAGCAGGGAACAGGGGGCGCTTAATGGCTACACCTTC.

V and J are TRBV10-3 and TRBJ1-5, with 8 bases that match TRBD1. The junction had 4 bases not matched to a gene; V was cut back by 5 bases and J by 4 bases. CDR1 is ENHRY, CDR2 SYGVKD, per germline. This CDR3 contains 14 residues. The CDR3 sequence: CAISLGQDNQPQHF. CDR3 sequence (DNA): TGTGCCATCAGTTTGGGACAGGATAATCAGCCCCAGCATTTT.